Below are 30 T cell receptor beta chains sequenced from a single sample in a study of T cell repertoires in cytomegalovirus infection. TCRdb reprocessed the reads via MiXCR and lists one record per CDR3 protein. The sample lists roughly 320,000 distinct CDR3 sequences; over 7.5% were seen once. The material sequenced was PBMCs. These receptors all stem from a human donor in good health (CMV status not recorded). Some clones in this sample may be carry-over from other donors' samples.

This clonotype was counted only a few times. The V call is TRBV30, the J call TRBJ2-5, with D tentatively TRBD1 (5 bases). CDR1 is GTSNPN and CDR2 is SVGIG in the germline V gene (reference sequence). The length of the CDR3 is 14 residues. Trimming left V 4 bases short and J 6 bases short, with 18 bases between. The CDR3 nucleotides are TGTGCCTGGATAAGGGGTAGCTTCGGAAAGACCCAGTACTTC. Translated: CAWIRGSFGKTQYF.

This clonotype turned up a few times. This chain uses TRBV12-3 or TRBV12-4 with TRBJ2-5; 10 bases are shared with TRBD1. V shed 3 bases and J 5 bases; nucleotides not matched to a gene: 6. The CDR3 consists of 15 residues. The CDR3 sequence is CASSLGQGFRETQYF. The CDR3, as DNA: TGTGCCAGCAGTTTGGGACAGGGGTTCAGGGAGACCCAGTACTTC.

The V gene is TRBV6-2 or TRBV6-3, the J gene TRBJ1-1, with unresolved D. CDR3 size: 14 residues. V was cut by 0 bases and J by 1 base, with 6 bases left in between. Germline CDR1 reads MNHEY; CDR2 reads SVGEGT. CDR3 sequence (DNA): TGTGCCAGCAGTTACTCGCTCAGGAACACTGAAGCTTTCTTT. Translated, it gives CASSYSLRNTEAFF.

This clonotype appeared a single time. The J gene is TRBJ2-2, the V gene TRBV6-2 or TRBV6-3; the match to TRBD1 covers 7 bases. The germline V gene encodes CDR1 MNHEY and CDR2 SVGEGT. The V gene end was trimmed by 7 bases and the J gene end by 3 bases; junction bases not matched to a gene: 5. The CDR3 totals 14 residues. CDR3 residues: CASTHRGDTGELFF. In DNA, the CDR3 is TGTGCCAGCACCCACAGGGGAGACACCGGGGAGCTGTTTTTT.

This clonotype was seen only a few times. V is TRBV6-5 and J is TRBJ2-5; 9 positions agree with TRBD2. This CDR3 is built from 16 residues. The germline V gene has CDR1 MNHEY and CDR2 SVGAGI. V lost 0 bases to trimming and J lost 4 bases; unmatched junction nucleotides: 6. As DNA, the CDR3 is TGTGCCAGCAGTTACTCGACACTAGCGGGCTTAGAGACCCAGTACTTC. It translates to CASSYSTLAGLETQYF.

This clonotype showed up many times. The chain joins TRBV7-2 to TRBJ2-3; maybe TRBD1 (5 bases). Trimming shortened V by 1 base and J by 3 bases, and 17 bases separated the two germline ends. This CDR3 has 17 amino acids. Germline values: CDR1 SGHTA, CDR2 FQGNSA. The CDR3 loop is CASSLVGRVKRTDTQYF. The CDR3 DNA sequence: TGTGCCAGCAGCTTAGTGGGCAGGGTGAAAAGGACAGATACGCAGTATTTT.

The chain couples TRBV4-3 to TRBJ1-1; D is perhaps TRBD1 (5 bases). This CDR3 is 16 amino acids long. The V gene's germline CDR1 is LGHNA and CDR2 YSLEER. V lost 0 bases to trimming and J lost 8 bases, with 19 bases between them. The CDR3 DNA reads TGCGCCAGCAGCCAAGATCTTGGGACCGGGAGCGTCGAAGCTTTCTTT. Translating gives CASSQDLGTGSVEAFF.

This clonotype was counted only a few times. The rearrangement uses TRBV20-1 and TRBJ2-3; TRBD1 matches at 7 bases. V lost 3 bases and J lost 3; bases outside the gene matches: 6. Germline V gene sequence: CDR1 DFQATT, CDR2 SNEGSKA (reference sequence). This CDR3 is 14 amino acids long. As DNA, the CDR3 is TGCAGTGCTAGTAGGGGGCTTCGAACAGATACGCAGTATTTT. Its translation is CSASRGLRTDTQYF.

This clonotype was seen ten or more times. V and J are TRBV7-2 and TRBJ1-6; D gene ambiguous. The CDR3 runs 12 residues. Looked up from germline, CDR1 is SGHTA and CDR2 is FQGNSA. Trimming cost V 5 bases and J 9 bases, with 8 bases left between them. As DNA, the CDR3 is TGTGCCAGCAGCACCCAACGTTCACCCCTCCACTTT. It codes for CASSTQRSPLHF.

This clonotype was detected many times. V is TRBV7-2 and J is TRBJ2-3; 7 bases are shared with TRBD1. Germline V lookup: CDR1 SGHTA, CDR2 FQGNSA. The trim removed 5 bases at V and 2 bases at J, leaving 7 bases unmatched. The CDR3 runs to 15 residues. The CDR3 protein is CASSLPGQTTDTQYF. The DNA for the CDR3 is TGTGCCAGCAGCCTTCCGGGACAGACCACAGATACGCAGTATTTT.

This clonotype was observed at least ten times. V gene TRBV11-3 combines with J gene TRBJ2-2; possibly TRBD2 for D (6 bases). Trimming pared 4 bases from V and 5 bases from J, leaving 14 bases between. The germline V gene encodes CDR1 SGHNT and CDR2 YENEEA. The CDR3 totals 15 residues. The CDR3 sequence is CASSSGDGGTGELFF. For the CDR3, the DNA is TGTGCCAGCAGCTCGGGAGACGGGGGTACCGGGGAGCTGTTTTTT.

V usage is TRBV28 and J usage is TRBJ2-1; D tentatively fits TRBD1 or TRBD2 (5 bases each). This CDR3 region has 16 residues. Trimming stripped 3 bases from V and 10 bases from J, with 22 bases between. CDR1 and CDR2 (germline): MDHEN, SYDVKM. CDR3 in amino acids: CASSFAVPGPDEEQFF. The CDR3 nucleotides read TGTGCCAGCAGTTTCGCGGTTCCGGGACCTGACGAGGAGCAGTTCTTC.

The V gene is TRBV9, the J gene TRBJ2-1; TRBD1 matches at 7 bases. J lost 9 bases, V lost 4 bases, and 10 bases had no gene match. CDR1 and CDR2 from the germline V gene are SGDLS and YYNGEE. This CDR3 contains 14 residues. The CDR3 loop reads CASSPRQGDGEQFF. The CDR3 coding sequence is TGTGCCAGCAGCCCCCGACAGGGCGACGGTGAGCAGTTCTTC.

This clonotype appeared a few times. The V and J genes are TRBV4-2 and TRBJ1-1, with D hard to call. Germline V gene lookup returns CDR1 LGHNA and CDR2 YNFKEQ. Trimming cost V 6 bases and J 0 bases, with 11 bases left between them. The CDR3 sequence is 14 residues long. The CDR3, as DNA: TGTGCCAGCAGACTGTTCCGGGTGAACACTGAAGCTTTCTTT. This sequence encodes CASRLFRVNTEAFF.

At least ten counts were recorded for this clonotype. This chain uses TRBV6-1 with TRBJ1-2; D remains unclear. The CDR3 consists of 15 residues. The germline V gene encodes CDR1 MNHNS and CDR2 SASEGT. The V end was cut by 0 bases, the J end by 0 bases, with 8 bases between. CDR3 sequence: CASSEALLANYGYTF. In nucleotides, the CDR3 is TGTGCCAGCAGTGAAGCGCTGTTAGCTAACTATGGCTACACCTTC.

This clonotype was picked up many times. The chain has TRBV10-3 and TRBJ2-3, with 10 bases matching TRBD1. The length of the CDR3 is 14 residues. Germline V gene lookup returns CDR1 ENHRY and CDR2 SYGVKD. V lost 5 bases, J lost 6 bases, and 5 bases stayed unmatched. The CDR3 spells CAISPDRGPDTQYF. The CDR3 nucleotides read TGTGCCATCAGTCCAGACAGGGGGCCCGATACGCAGTATTTT.

This clonotype was seen a few times. V and J are TRBV6-5 and TRBJ2-3; D is uncertain. Trimming cost V 4 bases and J 0 bases, with 14 bases left between them. Germline CDR1 reads MNHEY; CDR2 reads SVGAGI. The CDR3 consists of 16 residues. The CDR3 DNA reads TGTGCCAGCAGTTTCTGGGGTCCTCCTAGCACAGATACGCAGTATTTT. Protein sequence: CASSFWGPPSTDTQYF.

This clonotype was seen many times. The rearrangement links TRBV6-1 to TRBJ2-5; 12 bases are shared with TRBD2. The V gene end was trimmed by 2 bases and the J gene end by 2 bases; junction bases not matched to a gene: 3. Germline assignment: CDR1 MNHNS and CDR2 SASEGT. The CDR3 is made up of 16 amino acids. The CDR3 sequence is CASSEPLAGGQETQYF. DNA for the CDR3: TGTGCCAGCAGTGAACCCCTAGCGGGAGGGCAAGAGACCCAGTACTTC.

A few counts support this clonotype. The rearrangement joins TRBV19 to TRBJ1-5, with a weak D call TRBD1 (5 bases). The CDR3 totals 14 residues. Looked up from germline, CDR1 is LNHDA and CDR2 is SQIVND (reference sequence). V was cut by 1 base and J by 3 bases, with 7 bases left in between. CDR3 protein: CASSIVRVNQPQHF. The CDR3 DNA is TGTGCCAGTAGTATAGTCAGGGTCAATCAGCCCCAGCATTTT.

This clonotype was recorded at least ten times. V is TRBV12-3 or TRBV12-4 and J is TRBJ1-2; D gene unclear. This CDR3 region has 11 residues. The V end lost 6 bases, the J end lost 7 bases, and 9 bases lay between the germline ends. The chain's CDR3 is CASSLGGGYTF. The CDR3 nucleotides read TGTGCCAGCAGCCTGGGAGGTGGCTACACCTTC.

Ten or more counts support this clonotype. The CDR3 nucleotides read TGTGCCAGCAGCTTAACAAGCGGGGGGGCGAACACCGGGGAGCTGTTTTTT. As protein: CASSLTSGGANTGELFF. The chain carries TRBV7-3 and TRBJ2-2; 10 nucleotides align to TRBD2. This CDR3 is 17 amino acids long. With 0 bases clipped from V and 0 bases from J, the junction kept 1 base outside the gene matches. CDR1 is SGHTA, CDR2 FQGTGA, per germline. The complete variable domain, with remaining parts taken from reference TRBV7-3 and TRBJ2-2, reads GAGVSQTPSNKVTEKGKYVELRCDPISGHTALYWYRQSLGQGPEFLIYFQGTGAADDSGLPNDRFFAVRPEGSVSTLKIQRTERGDSAVYLCASSLTSGGANTGELFFGEGSRLTVL.

This chain joins TRBV28 and TRBJ1-3; 7 bases map to TRBD1. The CDR3 contains 16 residues. J was trimmed by 4 bases and V by 5 bases; bases with no gene match: 11. Per germline, CDR1 MDHEN and CDR2 SYDVKM. The CDR3 protein is CASSLSGTAIGNTIYF. CDR3 in DNA: TGTGCCAGCAGTCTATCCGGGACAGCCATAGGAAACACCATATATTTT.

This clonotype was seen more than once but under ten times. The genes are TRBV2 and TRBJ2-7; unclear D gene. Germline V gene data show CDR1 as SNHLY and CDR2 as FYNNEI. CDR3 length: 11 amino acids. V shed 8 bases and J shed 3 bases, with 8 bases lying between them. CDR3 sequence reads: CASWGGYEQYF. CDR3 bases: TGTGCCAGCTGGGGTGGCTACGAGCAGTACTTC.

This clonotype was counted only a few times. The rearrangement links TRBV30 to TRBJ1-4; TRBD1 aligns across 7 bases. The CDR3 is 14 residues long. Germline CDR1 is GTSNPN and CDR2 is SVGIG (reference sequence). V shed 1 base and J 8 bases; nucleotides not matched to a gene: 7. This CDR3 reads CAWSEGDRREKLFF. CDR3 nucleotides: TGTGCCTGGAGTGAAGGGGACAGAAGGGAAAAACTGTTTTTT. The whole variable domain, remainder taken from reference TRBV30 and TRBJ1-4, is SQTIHQWPATLVQPVGSPLSLECTVEGTSNPNLYWYRQAAGRGLQLLFYSVGIGQISSEVPQNLSASRPQDRQFILSSKKLLLSDSGFYLCAWSEGDRREKLFFGSGTQLSVL.

The chain is built from TRBV19 and TRBJ2-6, with 8 bases that match TRBD2. The CDR3 has 18 residues. Trimming at V came to 5 bases and at J to 2 bases, leaving 11 bases not matched to a gene. Germline V gene data show CDR1 as LNHDA and CDR2 as SQIVND (reference sequence). The CDR3 sequence: CASSRGGATVPGANVLTF. CDR3 sequence (DNA): TGTGCCAGTAGTCGGGGGGGAGCCACGGTTCCTGGGGCCAACGTCCTGACTTTC. The whole variable domain, filled in from reference TRBV19 and TRBJ2-6, reads DGGITQSPKYLFRKEGQNVTLSCEQNLNHDAMYWYRQDPGQGLRLIYYSQIVNDFQKGDIAEGYSVSREKKESFPLTVTSAQKNPTAFYLCASSRGGATVPGANVLTFGAGSRLTVL.

This clonotype was seen more than once but under ten times. This sequence joins TRBV20-1 and TRBJ1-5; D is undetermined. CDR1 DFQATT and CDR2 SNEGSKA come from the germline V gene (reference sequence). Between the trimmed V and J ends, which lost 3 bases and 2 bases, there was a span of 17 bases. This CDR3 comprises 16 residues. The CDR3 sequence: CSARGYGLSGNQPQHF. The CDR3 nucleotides are TGCAGTGCTAGGGGGTACGGACTCAGCGGCAATCAGCCCCAGCATTTT.

This clonotype was counted at least ten times. This rearrangement joins TRBV4-1 to TRBJ1-1; D call uncertain. V lost 1 base and J lost 0, with 12 bases in between. This CDR3 region has 16 residues. Germline CDR1 is MGHRA and CDR2 is YSYEKL. The CDR3 protein is CASSQVGLDMNTEAFF. CDR3 coding DNA: TGCGCCAGCAGCCAAGTAGGGCTCGACATGAACACTGAAGCTTTCTTT.

This clonotype appeared many times. This chain connects TRBV7-8 to TRBJ1-1; D call uncertain. V gave up 1 base and J gave up 4 bases, with 10 bases separating them. The germline V gene encodes CDR1 SGHVS and CDR2 FQNEAQ. This CDR3 comprises 14 residues. The CDR3 reads CASSLGGDGTEAFF. CDR3 DNA sequence: TGTGCCAGCAGCTTAGGGGGTGACGGCACTGAAGCTTTCTTT.

For this clonotype: A much larger clone lies a single base off, so this may be a read error. This sequence joins TRBV6-8 and TRBJ2-2; 11 nucleotides line up with TRBD1. The length of the CDR3 is 18 residues. Per germline, CDR1 MNHGY and CDR2 SAAAGT. The CDR3 sequence: CVSSYFFPGTGGTGELFF. The CDR3 DNA follows: TGTGTCAGCAGTTACTTTTTTCCCGGGACAGGGGGCACCGGGGAGCTGTTTTTT.

The genes are TRBV6-1 and TRBJ2-1, with D tentatively TRBD1 (5 bases). CDR1 is MNHNS and CDR2 is SASEGT in the germline V gene. V lost 6 bases, J lost 4 bases, and 13 bases lay in between. The CDR3 loop spans 14 amino acids. The DNA for the CDR3 is TGTGCCAGCAGGGCTCGGACAACATACAATGAGCAGTTCTTC. Its protein product is CASRARTTYNEQFF.